This T cell receptor (beta chain) was captured by sequencing in a study of blood T cell repertoires in COVID-19. For the study at large: T cells, B-cell-depleted T cells, or PBMCs supplied cDNA or gDNA.

Germline CDR1 is SGHTA and CDR2 is FQGNSA. CDR3 length equals 14 residues. V dropped 5 bases and J dropped 7; count of bases not matched to a gene: 5. In the original analysis: From reference gene primer amplification, estimates of nucleated cell counts were derived. Clones were sequenced by immunoSEQ multiplex PCR, and TCRdb holds only the in-frame ones, with some missing. Clone size and the V and J calls come from that table; the DNA yielded D and trimming. This sample has approximately 150,000 clones, with about 86% found just once. The J gene is TRBJ2-1, the V gene TRBV7-2; TRBD2 agrees at 10 bases. The sequencing sample was made of peripheral blood. The sequence derives from a man aged 70 or older with active or convalescent COVID-19. CDR3 residues: CASSLNSGRNEQFF. CDR3 DNA sequence: TGTGCCAGCAGCCTAAATAGCGGGAGGAATGAGCAGTTCTTC.